The present T cell receptor (beta chain) was sequenced within a study of blood T cell repertoires in COVID-19. Produced via immunoSEQ multiplex PCR; TCRdb's table is partial and in-frame only. Of over 75,000 clones in the sample, 82% were seen once. This CDR3 comprises 17 residues. V is TRBV21-1 and J is TRBJ2-7; the listed D gene, TRBD1, was not tested against the DNA. TRBV21-1 corresponds to a pseudogene. Input material: peripheral blood. This TCR was sampled from a man in his 70s with acute or convalescent COVID-19. CDR3 nucleotide sequence: TGTGCCAGCAGCGAAGGTTCTCGGACACCTTTTTCCTACGAGCAGTACTTC. Translation gives CASSEGSRTPFSYEQYF.